Given below is one TCR beta chain in context. Its specificity is unknown. TCRdb used MiXCR to reprocess the 5' RACE reads, holding one entry per CDR3 protein. The sample shows approximately 120,000 distinct CDR3 sequences, 8% to 10% of them seen only once. This entry is derived from a study of T cells after yellow fever vaccination. Overall study findings and caveats: There was a small share of clonotypes that showed up in both the CD4 and CD8 compartments. Post-booster samples contained most primary-vaccination clones (about 96% CD4, about 90% CD8).

V was trimmed by 0 bases and J by 0 bases, leaving 10 bases between them. In germline, CDR1 is SGHDT, CDR2 YYEEEE. CDR3 size: 16 residues. J is TRBJ2-4 and V is TRBV5-6; D is uncertain. Here the sequenced sample was CD8+ T cells sorted from PBMCs, taken on the day of the yellow fever booster vaccination. This TCR came from a man aged 18 to 30 who received the YFV17D yellow fever vaccine. For the CDR3, the DNA is TGTGCCAGCAGCTTGGTTAGTGAACTAGCCAAAAACATTCAGTACTTC. It is translated as CASSLVSELAKNIQYF.